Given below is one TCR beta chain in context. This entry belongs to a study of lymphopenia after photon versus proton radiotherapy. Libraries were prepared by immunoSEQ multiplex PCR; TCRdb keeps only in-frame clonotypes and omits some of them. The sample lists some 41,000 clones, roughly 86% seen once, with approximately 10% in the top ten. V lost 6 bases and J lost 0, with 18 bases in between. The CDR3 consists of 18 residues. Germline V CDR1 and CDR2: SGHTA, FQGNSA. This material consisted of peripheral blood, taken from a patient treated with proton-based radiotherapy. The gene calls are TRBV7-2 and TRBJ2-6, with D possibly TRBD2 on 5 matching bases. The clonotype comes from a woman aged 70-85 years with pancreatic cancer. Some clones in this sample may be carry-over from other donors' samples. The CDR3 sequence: CASSPRLHTSSGANVLTF. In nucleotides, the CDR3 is TGTGCCAGCAGTCCTCGACTTCATACTAGCTCTGGGGCCAACGTCCTGACTTTC.